This record looks at one T cell receptor beta chain sequence and its context. The entry originates in a study of blood T cell repertoires in COVID-19. Study context: Sites in the United States, Italy and Spain provided acute and convalescent COVID-19 samples.

Libraries were prepared by immunoSEQ multiplex PCR; TCRdb keeps only in-frame clonotypes and omits some of them. The table has about 290,000 clones, 75% to 90% seen once. This receptor was identified in a woman aged 40 to 50 who had recovered from COVID-19. Source material: peripheral blood.

The CDR3: CASSLFPNPSGMGDTQYF. The CDR3 nucleotides read TGTGCCAGCAGCTTGTTCCCCAACCCTAGCGGGATGGGAGATACGCAGTATTTT. The J gene is TRBJ2-3, the V gene TRBV5-4; 9 nucleotides agree with TRBD2. This CDR3 region has 18 residues. J lost 5 bases, V lost 1 base, and 14 bases had no gene match. Per the germline V gene, CDR1 is SGHNT and CDR2 is YYREEE (reference sequence).